This TCR beta chain appears in the sequencing data of a study of regulatory T cells. Whole-study findings and limits: Skewed V and J usage and few unique V-J pairs marked patient repertoires, most in Tregs.

Trimming took 3 bases from V and 8 from J; bases not matched to a gene: 5. CDR3 length: 14 amino acids. Germline CDR1 is MNHEY and CDR2 is SMNVEV (reference sequence). A couple of CD3G-deficient patients had more severe autoimmunity; all had some. Patients aged 2 to 39 years had fewer naive T cells. As for this clone: Its specificity is unknown.

Amplification used 52 TRBV primers and 13 TRBJ primers. Profiled with immunoSEQ multiplex PCR; TCRdb holds only in-frame clones, not every one. Of some 21,000 clones in the sample, 93% are singletons; the top ten hold 3.5%. The receptor comes from a child aged 2-15 years with CD3G deficiency. The sequencing input was CD8+ T cells sorted from blood. V usage is TRBV27 and J usage is TRBJ2-1; 9 nucleotides match TRBD2. The CDR3 sequence: CASSFSGSSHEQFF. The CDR3 nucleotides read TGTGCCAGCAGTTTTAGCGGGAGTTCGCATGAGCAGTTCTTC.